This entry is about one T cell receptor (beta chain). What it binds is not known. Some clones are missing from TCRdb's copy, which holds only in-frame ones; the method was immunoSEQ multiplex PCR. This table holds roughly 120,000 clones, 85% to 90% found once. This sample is part of a study of T cell responses to AZD1222 COVID-19 vaccine. Study outcomes and limitations: Donors skewed white British and female; clonal diversity was possibly underestimated.

This specimen was peripheral blood, taken 28 days after the second AZD1222 dose. This sequence originates from an adult who received the AZD1222 COVID-19 vaccine.

CDR3 nucleotides: TGTGCCAGCTCACCAGACAGGGGTAATGGCTACACCTTC. It is translated as CASSPDRGNGYTF. This sequence joins TRBV18 and TRBJ1-2; TRBD1 matches at 8 bases. V lost 2 bases and J lost 6; bases outside the gene matches: 2. This CDR3 is 13 amino acids long. Germline CDR1 KGHSH, CDR2 LQKENI. Combining the CDR3 with reference TRBV18 and TRBJ1-2 gives the whole variable domain NAGVMQNPRHLVRRRGQEARLRCSPMKGHSHVYWYRQLPEEGLKFMVYLQKENIIDESGMPKERFSAEFPKEGPSILRIQQVVRGDSAAYFCASSPDRGNGYTFGSGTRLTVV.